Listed below are T cell receptor beta chains from one sample, sequenced in a study of T cells in Graves' hyperthyroidism and ophthalmopathy. TCRdb fed the multiplex PCR reads into MiXCR, producing one record per CDR3 protein. The table lists hundreds of thousands of distinct CDR3 sequences, about two fifths of them singletons, with roughly 8.3% in the top ten. The sample consisted of blood. These receptors were obtained from a man between 18 and 35 years old with Graves' hyperthyroidism. The CDR3 runs from the conserved cysteine through the conserved F or W. D genes are given only for firm matches. Not every row has a clone size; where given, it reads once, few, many or a size class.

>TRBJ2-7|-|14|TRBV7-6|-
CASSLEVGGSEQYF
TGTGCCAGCAGCTTAGAGGTGGGAGGATCCGAGCAGTACTTC
>TRBJ1-2|-|14|TRBV10-2|-
CASSEGRTNYGYTF
TGCGCCAGCAGTGAGGGACGTACGAACTATGGCTACACCTTC
>TRBJ1-2|many|13|TRBV19|-
CASSFRANYGYTF
TGTGCCAGTAGCTTCAGGGCTAACTATGGCTACACCTTC
>TRBJ1-6|-|14|TRBV6-5|-
CASSYTGNGSPLHF
TGTGCCAGCAGTTATACAGGGAATGGGTCACCCCTCCACTTT
>TRBJ2-7|few|15|TRBV7-2|-
CASSLPIPLRVEQYF
TGTGCCAGCAGCTTACCAATCCCTCTTCGGGTTGAGCAGTACTTC
>TRBJ2-7|many|15|TRBV2|TRBD2
CASSEFLAGADEQYF
TGTGCCAGCAGTGAATTCCTAGCGGGAGCAGACGAGCAGTACTTC
>TRBJ2-5|-|17|TRBV7-9|TRBD1
CASSPRTGLGLVETQYF
TGTGCCAGCAGTCCACGGACAGGGTTAGGTTTAGTTGAGACCCAGTACTTC
>TRBJ1-2|-|12|TRBV29-1|-
CSVERRDYGYTF
TGCAGCGTTGAACGACGGGACTATGGCTACACCTTC
>TRBJ2-5|-|15|TRBV19|TRBD1
CASTPGDRGLETQYF
TGTGCCAGTACTCCGGGGGACAGGGGACTAGAGACCCAGTACTTC
>TRBJ2-7|-|14|TRBV7-2|-
CASSGMFSLYEQYF
TGTGCCAGCAGTGGGATGTTTAGCCTTTACGAGCAGTACTTC
>TRBJ1-6|-|14|TRBV5-1|-
CASSGTGHGESLHF
TGCGCCAGCAGCGGTACGGGACACGGCGAGTCCCTCCACTTT
>TRBJ1-2|-|14|TRBV12-3/TRBV12-4|-
CASSLHSTLYGYTF
TGTGCCAGCAGTTTACACAGCACTCTATATGGCTACACCTTC
>TRBJ2-5|-|13|TRBV15|-
CASGRRFGETQYF
TGTGCCAGCGGTCGGAGGTTCGGCGAGACCCAGTACTTC
>TRBJ2-7|-|14|TRBV19|TRBD1
CASSPGTGDFEQYF
TGTGCCAGTAGTCCCGGGACAGGGGATTTCGAGCAGTACTTC
>TRBJ1-2|-|13|TRBV15|-
CATSRGGLGSYTF
TGTGCCACCAGCCGAGGTGGCCTAGGGAGCTACACCTTC
>TRBJ2-5|few|17|TRBV7-6|TRBD2
CASGLWSGRAIGETQYF
TGTGCCAGCGGACTCTGGAGCGGGAGGGCCATCGGGGAGACCCAGTACTTC
>TRBJ2-7|-|13|TRBV29-1|TRBD1
CSARDRGFDEQYF
TGCAGCGCACGGGACAGGGGGTTTGACGAGCAGTACTTC
>TRBJ2-5|-|13|TRBV6-5|-
CASSVRQTETQYF
TGTGCCAGCAGTGTCAGACAGACGGAGACCCAGTACTTC
>TRBJ2-5|few|16|TRBV6-5|TRBD2
CASSLGTRVLQETQYF
TGTGCCAGCAGTCTCGGGACTAGAGTTTTACAAGAGACCCAGTACTTC
>TRBJ1-5|many|15|TRBV2|-
CASRSRANSNQPQHF
TGTGCCAGCAGAAGTAGGGCGAATAGCAATCAGCCCCAGCATTTT
>TRBJ1-1|many|16|TRBV29-1|-
CSVEDRGRFMNTEAFF
TGCAGCGTTGAAGATCGTGGGAGATTTATGAACACTGAAGCTTTCTTT
>TRBJ1-1|many|13|TRBV29-1|-
CSVESRADTEAFF
TGCAGCGTTGAATCTAGGGCGGACACTGAAGCTTTCTTT
>TRBJ2-5|-|14|TRBV12-3/TRBV12-4|TRBD2
CASGGLAGQETQYF
TGTGCCAGCGGGGGACTAGCGGGCCAAGAGACCCAGTACTTC
>TRBJ2-7|-|15|TRBV25-1|-
CASSYEWQGQYEQYF
TGTGCCAGCAGTTACGAGTGGCAGGGGCAATACGAGCAGTACTTC
>TRBJ1-2|few|15|TRBV20-1|-
CSAREEGRSNYGYTF
TGCAGTGCTAGAGAAGAAGGGCGGTCTAACTATGGCTACACCTTC
>TRBJ1-4|few|15|TRBV9|-
CASSPGGGRDEKLFF
TGTGCCAGCAGCCCCGGAGGGGGAAGGGATGAAAAACTGTTTTTT
>TRBJ2-5|few|14|TRBV12-3/TRBV12-4|-
CASSAQGMEETQYF
TGTGCCAGCAGTGCCCAGGGGATGGAAGAGACCCAGTACTTC
>TRBJ2-2|few|15|TRBV5-1|-
CASSFNSANTGELFF
TGCGCCAGCAGCTTCAACAGCGCGAACACCGGGGAGCTGTTTTTT
>TRBJ2-7|many|10|TRBV19|-
CASSRGEQYF
TGTGCCAGTAGTCGGGGCGAGCAGTACTTC
>TRBJ1-1|-|15|TRBV11-2|-
CASSGTGRGGTEAFF
TGTGCCAGCAGCGGGACTGGCAGGGGCGGCACTGAAGCTTTCTTT
>TRBJ2-7|few|15|TRBV20-1|TRBD2
CSALITSDAIYEQYF
TGCAGTGCTCTTATAACTAGCGATGCCATCTACGAGCAGTACTTC
>TRBJ1-1|many|12|TRBV7-9|-
CASSFLQSEAFF
TGTGCCAGCAGCTTCCTGCAGTCTGAAGCTTTCTTT
>TRBJ2-7|-|15|TRBV10-3|TRBD1
CASSRYGQGNYEQYF
TGTGCCAGCAGTCGATACGGACAGGGTAACTACGAGCAGTACTTC
>TRBJ1-5|few|15|TRBV12-3/TRBV12-4|TRBD1
CASSKPGQGDQPQHF
TGTGCCAGCAGTAAACCGGGACAGGGTGATCAGCCCCAGCATTTT
>TRBJ2-5|-|15|TRBV7-2|TRBD2
CASSSPSGRKETQYF
TGTGCCAGCAGCTCCCCTAGCGGGAGGAAAGAGACCCAGTACTTC
>TRBJ1-2|-|14|TRBV29-1|-
CSLAGQQGRNGYTF
TGCAGCTTAGCAGGTCAACAGGGTCGGAATGGCTACACCTTC
>TRBJ1-1|many|13|TRBV20-1|TRBD1
CSARRTRGQSAFF
TGCAGTGCTAGACGAACAAGGGGGCAGTCCGCTTTCTTT
>TRBJ1-1|-|14|TRBV6-5|-
CASTYGGLHTEAFF
TGTGCCAGCACCTACGGGGGCCTGCACACTGAAGCTTTCTTT
>TRBJ1-5|-|15|TRBV19|TRBD1
CASALGRGPNQPQHF
TGTGCCAGTGCCTTGGGGAGGGGGCCAAATCAGCCCCAGCATTTT